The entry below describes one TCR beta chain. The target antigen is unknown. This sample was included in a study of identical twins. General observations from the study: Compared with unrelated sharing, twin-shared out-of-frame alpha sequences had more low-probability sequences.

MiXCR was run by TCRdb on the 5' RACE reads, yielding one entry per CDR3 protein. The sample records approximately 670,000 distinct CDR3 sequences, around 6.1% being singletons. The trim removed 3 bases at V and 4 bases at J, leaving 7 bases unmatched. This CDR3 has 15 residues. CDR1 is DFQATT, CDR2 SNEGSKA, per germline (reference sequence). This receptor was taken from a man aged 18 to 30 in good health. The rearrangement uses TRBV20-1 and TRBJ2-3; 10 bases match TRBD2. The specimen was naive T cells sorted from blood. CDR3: CSASPAGGSADTQYF. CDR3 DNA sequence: TGCAGTGCTAGCCCAGCGGGAGGGTCGGCAGATACGCAGTATTTT.